This TCR beta chain is drawn from a study of T-cell reconstitution after alpha-beta-depleted transplantation in children. CDR1 MGHRA and CDR2 YSYEKL come from the germline V gene. This CDR3 has 16 residues. Trimming took 1 base from V and 5 from J, leaving 17 bases between them. Unique molecular identifiers were used in preparing the TCRbeta library. TCRdb called the PCR reads again in MiXCR, with one record for every CDR3 protein. The top ten clones hold around 3.3% of a sample with hundreds of thousands of distinct CDR3 sequences, around 18% of them seen once. This sequence joins TRBV4-1 and TRBJ2-5; D not certain. The starting material was PBMCs from the stem cell graft donor, obtained from the stem cell graft. The receptor was derived from a human donor who donated a stem cell graft to a child with acute lymphoblastic leukemia. The CDR3, as DNA: TGCGCCAGCAGCCAAGTCGGAAAATCTCGTGGGGAGACCCAGTACTTC. Protein: CASSQVGKSRGETQYF.